The 21 T cell receptor beta chains below all came from one sample that was sequenced in a study of cytomegalovirus exposure and HLA in healthy donors. PCR involved 60 Vbeta and 13 Jbeta primers. Here immunoSEQ multiplex PCR was the method, and the copy in TCRdb shows in-frame clones only, minus some. The repertoire has more than 200,000 clones, 82% of them found once; the top ten carry about 6.4%. Sequencing used PBMCs. The receptor set was obtained from a man aged 40-49 years in good health and CMV-seropositive.

V and J are TRBV2 and TRBJ1-5; tentative D call: TRBD1 (5 bases). V was pared by 6 bases and J by 6 bases, with 9 bases between. Germline V gene lookup returns CDR1 SNHLY and CDR2 FYNNEI. The CDR3 is 12 amino acids. In nucleotides, the CDR3 is TGTGCCAGCAGCCGGACATCTCAGCCCCAGCATTTT. It specifies CASSRTSQPQHF.

V gene TRBV27 combines with J gene TRBJ1-2; D call uncertain. V was trimmed by 2 bases and J by 8 bases, leaving 15 bases between them. CDR3 length: 14 amino acids. Germline CDR1 and CDR2: MNHEY and SMNVEV (reference sequence). Here the CDR3 DNA reads TGTGCCAGCAGTTTAAGTTCCGGGGAGTCGGGCTACACCTTC. The encoded protein is CASSLSSGESGYTF.

The chain employs TRBV18 and TRBJ1-5; TRBD1 matches 7 bases. CDR1 KGHSH and CDR2 LQKENI come from the germline V gene. The CDR3 runs 17 residues. V lost 3 bases to trimming and J lost 0 bases; unmatched junction nucleotides: 8. The CDR3 loop is CASSPLAQGISNQPQHF. The CDR3 coding sequence is TGTGCCAGCTCACCTCTAGCACAGGGGATTAGCAATCAGCCCCAGCATTTT.

The DNA for the CDR3 is TGTGCCACCAGCAGCTCGACTACTATAGCGGGAGTCGCAGATACGCAGTATTTT. Translating gives CATSSSTTIAGVADTQYF. V usage is TRBV15 and J usage is TRBJ2-3, with 9 bases matching TRBD2. The length of the CDR3 is 18 residues. J was trimmed by 4 bases and V by 3 bases; bases with no gene match: 14. Germline CDR1 and CDR2: LNHNV and YYDKDF (reference sequence).

The chain combines TRBV14 with TRBJ1-3; D unresolved. V was shortened by 5 bases and J by 4 bases, with 12 bases between the two germline ends. Germline V gene sequence: CDR1 SGHDN, CDR2 FVKESK. The length of the CDR3 is 14 residues. The CDR3 sequence is CASSFLGRGNTIYF. The CDR3 DNA reads TGTGCCAGCAGCTTCCTTGGCAGGGGAAACACCATATATTTT.

The chain combines TRBV7-2 with TRBJ1-1; tentative D call: TRBD1 (5 bases). The CDR3 is made up of 13 amino acids. Per germline, CDR1 SGHTA and CDR2 FQGNSA. V lost 4 bases and J 4 bases, leaving 10 bases between the germline ends. The CDR3 is CASSSQGSTEAFF. The CDR3 coding sequence is TGTGCCAGCAGCTCTCAGGGAAGCACTGAAGCTTTCTTT.

The rearrangement joins TRBV27 to TRBJ2-7, with a possible D match to TRBD2 (6 bases). Germline lookup yields CDR1 MNHEY and CDR2 SMNVEV (reference sequence). The ends were cut back, 0 bases at V and 3 bases at J, with 12 bases in the middle. The CDR3 extends over 15 amino acids. The CDR3 reads CASSLSVGTFYEQYV. In DNA form, the CDR3 reads TGTGCCAGCAGTTTATCTGTTGGGACTTTCTACGAGCAGTACGTC.

The rearrangement links TRBV5-1 to TRBJ2-1; tentative D call: TRBD1 (6 bases). The CDR3 runs to 17 residues. Per germline, CDR1 SGHRS and CDR2 YFSETQ. Trimming removed 2 bases from V and 7 bases from J, with 22 bases in between. The CDR3 DNA sequence: TGCGCCAGCAGCTTCCCTTCCCTATCGACAGGCCGTAATGAGCAGTTCTTC. Translating it yields CASSFPSLSTGRNEQFF.

DNA of the CDR3: TGTGCCAGCAGCGTAGTCGGAGGACTCTCCCGCAATGAGCAGTTCTTC. It specifies CASSVVGGLSRNEQFF. The V and J genes are TRBV9 and TRBJ2-1; possible D gene TRBD2, 5 bases. Trimming removed 0 bases from V and 6 bases from J, with 16 bases in between. Germline CDR1 and CDR2: SGDLS and YYNGEE. The CDR3 extends over 16 amino acids.

The CDR3 bases are TGTGCCTGGAGCTTTGCCAGGGGTCAGCCCCAGCATTTT. Amino acid sequence: CAWSFARGQPQHF. The rearrangement joins TRBV30 to TRBJ1-5; TRBD1 is a possible D gene (6 bases). There are 13 residues in the CDR3. The germline V gene encodes CDR1 GTSNPN and CDR2 SVGIG (reference sequence). V lost 3 bases and J 6 bases, leaving 12 bases between the germline ends. Based on the CDR3 plus reference TRBV30 and TRBJ1-5, the full variable domain is SQTIHQWPATLVQPVGSPLSLECTVEGTSNPNLYWYRQAAGRGLQLLFYSVGIGQISSEVPQNLSASRPQDRQFILSSKKLLLSDSGFYLCAWSFARGQPQHFGDGTRLSIL.

Only a few counts were recorded for this clone. The chain couples TRBV5-1 to TRBJ2-1, with TRBD2 as a possible D gene (6 bases). This CDR3 is 12 amino acids long. V was shortened by 0 bases and J by 12 bases, with 10 bases between the two germline ends. The germline CDR1 and CDR2 sequences are SGHRS and YFSETQ. In nucleotides, the CDR3 is TGCGCCAGCAGCTTGGGACTAGTACGGCAGTTCTTC. Translating it yields CASSLGLVRQFF.

This clone was observed a handful of times. This chain connects TRBV7-3 to TRBJ2-7; TRBD2 aligns across 13 bases. The CDR3 has 18 amino acids. Germline assignment: CDR1 SGHTA and CDR2 FQGTGA. J lost 0 bases, V lost 4 bases, and 9 bases had no gene match. CDR3 coding DNA: TGTGCCAGCAGCTCCGGCCCCGGACTAGCGGGGGCCTCCTACGAGCAGTACGTC. Translating gives CASSSGPGLAGASYEQYV.

This chain links TRBV5-4 with TRBJ2-1; weak D call: TRBD2 (7 bases). The CDR3 has 14 amino acids. CDR1 SGHNT and CDR2 YYREEE come from the germline V gene (reference sequence). Trimming took off 5 bases at V and 6 bases at J, with 15 bases between the two ends. DNA of the CDR3: TGTGCCAGCAGAGGGGGGGATCAGGGCAATGAGCAGTTCTTC. Translation: CASRGGDQGNEQFF.

V is TRBV19 and J is TRBJ1-1; 8 bases line up with TRBD1. CDR1 is LNHDA and CDR2 is SQIVND in the germline V gene (reference sequence). This CDR3 contains 15 residues. V lost 3 bases to trimming and J lost 2 bases; unmatched junction nucleotides: 5. The CDR3 DNA reads TGTGCCAGTAGTATCGGAGACAGGGGTAACACTGAAGCTTTCTTT. This codes for CASSIGDRGNTEAFF.

V is TRBV19 and J is TRBJ2-7; 9 bases are shared with TRBD1. This CDR3 is 13 amino acids long. V lost 11 bases to trimming and J lost 5 bases; unmatched junction nucleotides: 10. Germline V gene sequence: CDR1 LNHDA, CDR2 SQIVND (reference sequence). CDR3 nucleotide sequence: TGTGCCTCTGAGGGACAGGGTAACAACGAGCAGTACTTC. Translated: CASEGQGNNEQYF.

A few counts support this clone. The rearrangement uses TRBV29-1 and TRBJ2-7, with D unclear. The V end was cut by 1 base, the J end by 2 bases, with 9 bases between. In germline, CDR1 is SQVTM, CDR2 ANQGSEA. The CDR3 has 13 residues. The CDR3 DNA sequence: TGCAGCGTTGAAGGAGTGAAGCCCTACGAGCAGTACTTC. Amino acids: CSVEGVKPYEQYF.

This clone was seen once. The rearrangement joins TRBV7-2 to TRBJ2-1; TRBD2 matches at 10 bases. The length of the CDR3 is 17 residues. CDR1 SGHTA and CDR2 FQGNSA come from the germline V gene. The V and J ends lost 2 bases and 10 bases, in that order; junction bases with no gene match: 14. The CDR3 is CASSLSLLAGRKGEQFF. The CDR3 region has the DNA TGTGCCAGCAGCTTATCGTTACTAGCGGGACGCAAAGGAGAGCAGTTCTTC.

CDR3 protein: CASSLQGAGETQYF. The CDR3 nucleotides are TGTGCCAGCAGCTTGCAGGGGGCTGGAGAGACCCAGTACTTC. V is TRBV11-2 and J is TRBJ2-5; 8 bases map to TRBD1. The CDR3 has 14 residues. J gave up 4 bases and V 3 bases, and 4 bases lay outside the gene matches. The germline CDR1 and CDR2 sequences are SGHAT and FQNNGV.

This sequence joins TRBV7-8 and TRBJ1-5, with 8 positions matching TRBD1. With V trimmed by 1 base and J by 7 bases, 6 bases remained unmatched. Looked up from germline, CDR1 is SGHVS and CDR2 is FQNEAQ. The CDR3 covers 15 residues. CDR3: CASSLGGTGVQPQHF. The DNA of the CDR3 is TGTGCCAGCAGCTTAGGCGGGACAGGAGTCCAGCCCCAGCATTTT.

The CDR3 sequence: CSVGDGAGITRNYGYTF. CDR3 in DNA: TGCAGCGTTGGAGATGGGGCAGGAATAACCCGAAACTATGGCTACACCTTC. V is TRBV29-1 and J is TRBJ1-2; D possibly corresponds to TRBD1 (5 bases). The V end was cut by 4 bases, the J end by 2 bases, with 23 bases between. The V gene's germline CDR1 is SQVTM and CDR2 ANQGSEA. This CDR3 is 17 amino acids long.

The chain has TRBV30 and TRBJ2-3; TRBD2 is a possible D gene (6 bases). The CDR3 loop spans 14 amino acids. The V and J ends lost 6 bases and 2 bases respectively, with 15 bases between them. Germline CDR1 reads GTSNPN; CDR2 reads SVGIG (reference sequence). CDR3 sequence reads: CACYKGGTTDTQYF. The CDR3 coding sequence is TGTGCCTGTTACAAGGGAGGCACCACAGATACGCAGTATTTT.